The 25 T cell receptor beta chains reported below all come from one sample, sequenced in a study of blood T cell repertoires in COVID-19. Measured with immunoSEQ multiplex PCR; TCRdb has only the in-frame clones, and not every one. This sample has some 90,000 clones, with 75% to 95% found just once. Sequencing used peripheral blood. Receptors originate from a woman between 45 and 65 years old in a cohort sampled during active COVID-19.

The rearrangement joins TRBV5-3 to TRBJ1-5; D is uncertain. TRBV5-3 is an ORF, with its function uncertain. V lost 0 bases to trimming and J lost 3 bases, with 7 bases between them. The CDR3 runs to 14 residues. CDR3 nucleotides: TGTGCCAGAAGCTTGGGGGCCGCCAATCAGCCCCAGCATTTT. It translates to CARSLGAANQPQHF.

The CDR3: CASSSLIDQPQHF. CDR3 in DNA: TGTGCCAGCAGCTCCCTGATAGATCAGCCCCAGCATTTT. The V call is TRBV7-9, the J call TRBJ1-5; D is unclear. Trimming cost V 4 bases and J 5 bases, with 9 bases left between them. The CDR3 is made up of 13 amino acids. Looked up from germline, CDR1 is SEHNR and CDR2 is FQNEAQ (reference sequence).

The chain joins TRBV7-6 to TRBJ2-2; 8 nucleotides match TRBD2. The CDR3 covers 17 residues. Germline assignment: CDR1 SGHVS and CDR2 FNYEAQ. With 2 bases clipped from V and 5 bases from J, the junction kept 10 bases outside the gene matches. The CDR3 loop reads CASSLRPAGVGTGELFF. CDR3 nucleotides: TGTGCCAGCAGCTTAAGGCCAGCGGGGGTCGGTACCGGGGAGCTGTTTTTT.

The CDR3 sequence is CASSKARWGVLNYGYTF. As DNA, the CDR3 is TGTGCCAGCAGCAAAGCGCGGTGGGGGGTTCTTAACTATGGCTACACCTTC. The chain recombines TRBV21-1 with TRBJ1-2. TRBV21-1 is assigned pseudogene status. This CDR3 has 17 residues.

The gene calls are TRBV2 and TRBJ1-1; 7 bases align to TRBD1. The ends lost 3 bases at V and 1 base at J; junction bases unmatched: 11. This CDR3 is 17 amino acids long. CDR1 is SNHLY and CDR2 is FYNNEI in the germline V gene. CDR3 coding DNA: TGTGCCAGCAGTGACCGACAGGGTTTTACGTCGAACACTGAAGCTTTCTTT. Encoded protein: CASSDRQGFTSNTEAFF. Based on the CDR3 plus reference TRBV2 and TRBJ1-1, the full variable domain is EPEVTQTPSHQVTQMGQEVILRCVPISNHLYFYWYRQILGQKVEFLVSFYNNEISEKSEIFDDQFSVERPDGSNFTLKIRSTKLEDSAMYFCASSDRQGFTSNTEAFFGQGTRLTVV.

The V and J genes are TRBV15 and TRBJ1-1, with 7 bases matching TRBD1. CDR3 size: 14 residues. Germline-derived CDR1 and CDR2 are LNHNV and YYDKDF (reference sequence). Trimming took 0 bases from V and 5 from J; bases not matched to a gene: 3. Here the CDR3 reads CATSREVTGTEAFF. CDR3 DNA sequence: TGTGCCACCAGCAGAGAAGTGACAGGGACTGAAGCTTTCTTT.

This chain links TRBV20-1 with TRBJ1-2, with 7 nucleotides matching TRBD1. The J segment lost 3 bases and the V segment lost 3 bases, leaving 4 bases of the junction unmatched. The CDR3 is 13 residues long. In germline, CDR1 is DFQATT, CDR2 SNEGSKA (reference sequence). The CDR3 DNA follows: TGCAGTGCTAGTACAGGGGTTGACTATGGCTACACCTTC. It translates to CSASTGVDYGYTF.

This clone was detected once. This chain connects TRBV28 to TRBJ2-7; 9 bases align to TRBD1. V gave up 6 bases and J gave up 3 bases; unmatched junction bases: 18. CDR1 and CDR2 from the germline V gene are MDHEN and SYDVKM. The CDR3 is 18 amino acids. The CDR3 bases are TGTGCCAGCAGCCAACAGGGGGCCTCCGACAAGAACCTCTACGAGCAGTACTTC. It is translated as CASSQQGASDKNLYEQYF.

V usage is TRBV7-9 and J usage is TRBJ1-1; D uncertain. Germline V gene lookup returns CDR1 SEHNR and CDR2 FQNEAQ (reference sequence). V was cut by 3 bases and J by 5 bases, with 13 bases left in between. The CDR3 consists of 14 residues. CDR3 nucleotide sequence: TGTGCCAGCAGCTTGCCTGGTAGGAGTACTGAAGCTTTCTTT. Amino acid sequence: CASSLPGRSTEAFF. Full variable domain (outside the CDR3, taken from reference TRBV7-9 and TRBJ1-1): DTGVSQNPRHKITKRGQNVTFRCDPISEHNRLYWYRQTLGQGPEFLTYFQNEAQLEKSRLLSDRFSAERPKGSFSTLEIQRTEQGDSAMYLCASSLPGRSTEAFFGQGTRLTVV.

This rearrangement joins TRBV11-2 to TRBJ2-7, with D possibly matching TRBD2 (5 bases). From germline, CDR1 is SGHAT and CDR2 FQNNGV. V was trimmed by 1 base and J by 6 bases, leaving 16 bases between them. The CDR3 is 15 amino acids. CDR3 nucleotides: TGTGCCAGCAGCTTAGGGGAGTTCCGGGGTGGCGAGCAGTACTTC. Protein sequence: CASSLGEFRGGEQYF.

This clone has only one observation. V usage is TRBV9 and J usage is TRBJ1-2; 7 nucleotides match TRBD1. Trimming took 0 bases from V and 8 from J; bases not matched to a gene: 4. The CDR3 runs 13 residues. CDR1 is SGDLS and CDR2 is YYNGEE in the germline V gene. The CDR3 nucleotides read TGTGCCAGCAGCGTAGAAGGGGGCCGCGGCTACACCTTC. It encodes CASSVEGGRGYTF.

The gene calls are TRBV2 and TRBJ2-5, with TRBD1 matching over 10 bases. Germline CDR1 SNHLY, CDR2 FYNNEI. The CDR3 runs 15 residues. The J segment lost 4 bases and the V segment lost 6 bases, leaving 8 bases of the junction unmatched. The CDR3 coding sequence is TGTGCCAGCAGCTTTGGGGGACAGGGGAGAGAGACCCAGTACTTC. This gives the protein CASSFGGQGRETQYF.

The CDR3 region has the DNA TGCGCCAGCAGCTTGGCCCCGGACAGGGTCTACACCTTC. Its protein is CASSLAPDRVYTF. V gene TRBV5-1 combines with J gene TRBJ1-2; TRBD1 matches 8 bases. Germline values: CDR1 SGHRS, CDR2 YFSETQ. Trimming took 0 bases from V and 10 from J; bases not matched to a gene: 5. This CDR3 is 13 amino acids long.

The CDR3: CASSQNRQGGYTF. The CDR3 DNA reads TGTGCCAGCAGTCAAAATCGACAGGGTGGCTACACCTTC. The chain employs TRBV12-3 or TRBV12-4 and TRBJ1-2; 7 bases are a match to TRBD1. V trimming: 5 bases; J trimming: 7 bases; junction bases outside the gene matches: 7. This CDR3 region has 13 residues.

The chain joins TRBV6-5 to TRBJ2-1, with 10 bases lining up with TRBD1. V lost 2 bases to trimming and J lost 7 bases; unmatched junction nucleotides: 5. Looked up from germline, CDR1 is MNHEY and CDR2 is SVGAGI. CDR3 length: 15 amino acids. CDR3 protein: CASSYRQGAKNEQFF. The CDR3 DNA sequence: TGTGCCAGCAGTTACCGACAGGGGGCGAAAAATGAGCAGTTCTTC.

This chain joins TRBV21-1 and TRBJ2-7; TRBD2 is taken as the D call from the table, unchecked against the DNA. TRBV21-1 is recorded as a pseudogene. The CDR3 length is 14 residues. The CDR3 coding sequence is TGTGCCAGCAGCAAAGCGGGAGGAGGATACGAGCAGTACTTC. It codes for CASSKAGGGYEQYF.

V gene TRBV5-1 combines with J gene TRBJ2-1; 10 positions match TRBD2. V lost 4 bases, J lost 8 bases, and 9 bases stayed unmatched. Germline V CDR1 and CDR2: SGHRS, YFSETQ. The CDR3 loop spans 15 amino acids. CDR3 sequence (DNA): TGCGCCAGCAGCACCGACCTAGCGGGAGTGTATGAGCAGTTCTTC. Translated, it gives CASSTDLAGVYEQFF.

This rearrangement joins TRBV12-3 or TRBV12-4 to TRBJ2-1; D unresolved. Trimming left V 3 bases short and J 3 bases short, with 3 bases between. The CDR3 extends over 12 amino acids. CDR3 region: CASSFIYNEQFF. The CDR3 nucleotides are TGTGCCAGCAGTTTCATCTACAATGAGCAGTTCTTC.

This sequence joins TRBV9 and TRBJ2-5, with 8 bases that match TRBD2. The CDR3 length is 16 residues. Germline CDR1 SGDLS, CDR2 YYNGEE. Trimming cost V 0 bases and J 1 base; bases outside gene matches: 5. CDR3 loop: CASSVAGGVFQETQYF. For the CDR3, the DNA is TGTGCCAGCAGCGTAGCGGGGGGGGTATTCCAAGAGACCCAGTACTTC.

This clone has just one count. The chain couples TRBV19 to TRBJ1-2, with a weak D call TRBD1 (6 bases). Trimming pared 6 bases from V and 3 bases from J, leaving 17 bases between. CDR1 is LNHDA and CDR2 is SQIVND in the germline V gene (reference sequence). The CDR3 is 15 amino acids. CDR3 loop: CASSGRGTLDYGYTF. The CDR3 nucleotides read TGTGCCAGTAGCGGGAGGGGGACTCTGGACTATGGCTACACCTTC. Full variable domain (outside the CDR3, taken from reference TRBV19 and TRBJ1-2): DGGITQSPKYLFRKEGQNVTLSCEQNLNHDAMYWYRQDPGQGLRLIYYSQIVNDFQKGDIAEGYSVSREKKESFPLTVTSAQKNPTAFYLCASSGRGTLDYGYTFGSGTRLTVV.

This chain connects TRBV19 to TRBJ2-1; 8 bases align to TRBD2. J gave up 8 bases and V 3 bases, and 15 bases lay outside the gene matches. The CDR3 contains 17 residues. Germline assignment: CDR1 LNHDA and CDR2 SQIVND (reference sequence). This chain's CDR3 is CASSIRGRREAPDEQFF. CDR3 sequence (DNA): TGTGCCAGTAGTATTCGGGGGAGGCGGGAGGCTCCCGATGAGCAGTTCTTC.

This chain connects TRBV7-5 to TRBJ1-6; TRBD1 is the table's D call, not checked against the DNA. TRBV7-5 represents a pseudogene. CDR3 length equals 14 residues. CDR3 coding DNA: TGTGCCAGAAGCTCAAGGGGGCTTGGGTCACCCCTCCACTTT. This sequence encodes CARSSRGLGSPLHF.

This chain connects TRBV19 to TRBJ1-1; tentative D call: TRBD1 (5 bases). The germline V and J ends were trimmed by 1 base and 1 base, with 10 bases remaining between them. Germline values: CDR1 LNHDA, CDR2 SQIVND (reference sequence). This CDR3 comprises 15 residues. For the CDR3, the DNA is TGTGCCAGTAGTATAGGAGTCAGGGAGAACACTGAAGCTTTCTTT. Translated, it gives CASSIGVRENTEAFF.

The chain is built from TRBV4-2 and TRBJ1-3; no reliable D call. CDR3 length: 16 amino acids. In germline, CDR1 is LGHNA, CDR2 YNFKEQ. V was cut by 0 bases and J by 0 bases, with 9 bases left in between. CDR3 sequence reads: CASSQDLGNSGNTIYF. The CDR3 nucleotides read TGTGCCAGCAGCCAAGATCTCGGGAACTCTGGAAACACCATATATTTT.

This sequence joins TRBV6-6 and TRBJ1-5; D is uncertain. The germline gives CDR1 MNHNY, CDR2 SVGAGI (reference sequence). This CDR3 is 15 amino acids long. Trimming pared 4 bases from V and 0 bases from J, leaving 10 bases between. In DNA, the CDR3 is TGTGCCAGCAGTTCACTTAGCTTTAGCAATCAGCCCCAGCATTTT. As protein: CASSSLSFSNQPQHF.